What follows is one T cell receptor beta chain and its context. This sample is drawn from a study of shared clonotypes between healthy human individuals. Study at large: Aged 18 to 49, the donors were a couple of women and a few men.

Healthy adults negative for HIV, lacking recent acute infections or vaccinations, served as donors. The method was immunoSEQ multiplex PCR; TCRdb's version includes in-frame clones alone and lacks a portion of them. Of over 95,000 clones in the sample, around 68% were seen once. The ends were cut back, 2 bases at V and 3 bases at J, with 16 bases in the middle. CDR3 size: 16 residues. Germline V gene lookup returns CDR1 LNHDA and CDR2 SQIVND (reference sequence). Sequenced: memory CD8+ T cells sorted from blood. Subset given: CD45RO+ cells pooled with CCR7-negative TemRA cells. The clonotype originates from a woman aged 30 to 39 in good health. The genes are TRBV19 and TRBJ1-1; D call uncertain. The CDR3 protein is CASSIHMGPGDTEAFF. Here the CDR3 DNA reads TGTGCCAGTAGTATACACATGGGCCCCGGGGACACTGAAGCTTTCTTT.